Sequencing of this T cell receptor (beta chain) was carried out in a study of blood T cell repertoires in COVID-19. Here immunoSEQ multiplex PCR was the method, and the copy in TCRdb shows in-frame clones only, minus some. The repertoire holds 180,000 or so clones, with roughly 89% as singletons. The ends lost 3 bases at V and 5 bases at J; junction bases unmatched: 7. Germline-derived CDR1 and CDR2 are ENHRY and SYGVKD. The CDR3 totals 15 residues. The chain recombines TRBV10-3 with TRBJ2-5; TRBD2 agrees at 9 bases. The origin of this receptor is a woman in her fifties or sixties with acute or convalescent COVID-19. Sequencing was done on a sample of peripheral blood. This CDR3 is CAISDPGLAGETQYF. The CDR3, as DNA: TGTGCCATCAGTGATCCGGGACTAGCAGGCGAGACCCAGTACTTC.